Below, 10 T cell receptor beta chains from the same sample are listed, as sequenced in a study of graft-versus-host responses after intestinal transplantation. Their antigen targets remain unknown. The assay was immunoSEQ multiplex PCR, and TCRdb's table has in-frame clones only and misses some. The data show about 100,000 clones, approximately 84% seen once. The sample here was unstimulated CD4+ T cells sorted from spleen or lymph node cells, taken before transplant. The receptor set was obtained from a human donor who was the organ donor for an intestinal transplant.

The chain links TRBV19 to TRBJ2-1; 8 bases match TRBD2. This CDR3 contains 15 residues. CDR1 is LNHDA and CDR2 is SQIVND in the germline V gene (reference sequence). J lost 8 bases, V lost 1 base, and 7 bases had no gene match. The DNA for the CDR3 is TGTGCCAGTAGTATAGGCCCAACTAGCGGCTATGAGCAGTTCTTC. This translates into CASSIGPTSGYEQFF.

J is TRBJ2-4 and V is TRBV21-1; TRBD2, the D gene given by the table, was not confirmed from the DNA. TRBV21-1 is flagged as a pseudogene. This CDR3 contains 14 residues. CDR3 sequence reads: CASSKRSIKNIQYF. CDR3 sequence (DNA): TGTGCCAGCAGCAAACGGTCCATAAAAAACATTCAGTACTTC.

The V call is TRBV2, the J call TRBJ1-2; D ambiguous. The CDR3 spans 13 residues. V shed 0 bases and J shed 2 bases, with 4 bases lying between them. Germline values: CDR1 SNHLY, CDR2 FYNNEI. DNA of the CDR3: TGTGCCAGCAGTGAAGCAGGGAACTATGGCTACACCTTC. Protein product: CASSEAGNYGYTF.

The gene calls are TRBV6-4 and TRBJ1-6; possible D gene TRBD1, 6 bases. The CDR3 contains 14 residues. Germline CDR1 MRHNA, CDR2 SNTAGT. V was pared by 6 bases and J by 8 bases, with 14 bases between. CDR3 sequence reads: CASRSQQGHSPLHF. The CDR3 DNA sequence: TGTGCCAGCAGATCCCAACAGGGCCATTCACCCCTCCACTTT.

The chain employs TRBV4-2 and TRBJ2-7, with D perhaps matching TRBD1 or TRBD2 (5 bases each). The CDR3 extends over 14 amino acids. V shed 0 bases and J shed 5 bases, with 11 bases lying between them. Looked up from germline, CDR1 is LGHNA and CDR2 is YNFKEQ. The CDR3 region has the DNA TGTGCCAGCAGCCAAGACAAGGGGAGAGACGAGCAGTACTTC. Protein sequence: CASSQDKGRDEQYF.

Only a few counts were recorded for this clone. Here the CDR3 DNA reads TGTGCCAGTAGTATCATACAGGGTTACGAGCAGTACTTC. It encodes CASSIIQGYEQYF. The chain employs TRBV19 and TRBJ2-7, with a tentative D call TRBD1 (6 bases). V shed 3 bases and J shed 4 bases, with 10 bases lying between them. This CDR3 is 13 amino acids long. Germline V lookup: CDR1 LNHDA, CDR2 SQIVND (reference sequence).

J is TRBJ2-7 and V is TRBV20-1; no definite D call. The CDR3 loop spans 10 amino acids. Germline V gene data show CDR1 as DFQATT and CDR2 as SNEGSKA (reference sequence). V was clipped by 5 bases and J by 5 bases, with 7 bases between them. The CDR3 DNA reads TGCAGTGCTTCCAGGAACGAGCAGTACTTC. Amino acids: CSASRNEQYF.

The chain couples TRBV19 to TRBJ1-6, with D perhaps TRBD1 (5 bases). The germline gives CDR1 LNHDA, CDR2 SQIVND (reference sequence). V was clipped by 5 bases and J by 7 bases, with 18 bases between them. CDR3 size: 16 residues. CDR3 bases: TGTGCCAGTAGTCCTATCGGGGCAGGCGGGAATTCACCCCTCCACTTT. It yields the protein CASSPIGAGGNSPLHF.

The chain joins TRBV28 to TRBJ1-2, with D possibly being TRBD1 (5 bases). The V end lost 2 bases, the J end lost 4 bases, and 11 bases lay between the germline ends. In germline, CDR1 is MDHEN, CDR2 SYDVKM. The length of the CDR3 is 14 residues. CDR3: CASSLQGILYGYTF. The CDR3 DNA reads as TGTGCCAGCAGTTTACAGGGCATTCTCTATGGCTACACCTTC.

The V and J genes are TRBV11-2 and TRBJ2-7, with D perhaps matching TRBD2 (7 bases). CDR1 SGHAT and CDR2 FQNNGV come from the germline V gene. V dropped 6 bases and J dropped 4 bases, with 13 bases sitting between them. This CDR3 is built from 13 residues. DNA of the CDR3: TGTGCCAGCAGTCCCGCGGGGGCTTACGAGCAGTACTTC. Protein: CASSPAGAYEQYF.